This T cell receptor beta chain was captured by sequencing in a study of OX40 agonist ivuxolimab in advanced cancers. Describing the broader study: Ivuxolimab, which targeted the costimulatory receptor OX40 (CD134), was an agonistic, fully human IgG2 monoclonal antibody. Intravenous ivuxolimab was administered to patients every 2 weeks at six dose levels: 0.01, 0.1, 0.3, 1.5, 3 and 10 mg/kg. Among the 52 dose-escalation patients, 19 had hepatocellular carcinoma, around 15 melanoma, 9 renal cell carcinoma and 9 head and neck cancer. A male proportion of under 85% and a mean age of approximately 55 years, ranging from 23 to 79, were recorded for the dose-escalation cohort. Patients were allowed to have had prior anti-PD-1, anti-PD-L1 or anti-CTLA-4 therapy, and approximately 40% of the dose-escalation patients had been treated with checkpoint inhibitors. Partial responses occurred in three dose-escalation patients: two with cutaneous melanoma and one with hepatocellular carcinoma. Peripheral TCRbeta sequencing aimed to test whether ivuxolimab altered TCR sequence diversity and caused clonal T-cell expansion. The paper describes the monotherapy dose-escalation part (N of about 54 patients) of the phase I trial of ivuxolimab.

To sequence the TCRbeta CDR3 region, genomic DNA was isolated from the sorted cells. The immunoSEQ Assay was used to sequence the TCRbeta CDR3 regions. TCRdb took over this immuneACCESS table, retaining in-frame rearrangements with V and J assigned. Such tables are incomplete; in checked studies, under half of the missing clones stem from an unresolved V gene, and the remainder is unexplained. The sample yields around 120,000 clones; 75% to 90% were counted once. The ten largest account for more than 0.45% of the sample. For this clone: No cognate antigen has been identified for it. The record has no base qualities; no much larger clone is one base away.

Trimming costs V 1 base and J 10 bases, and their ends lie 14 bases apart. Counted from cysteine to phenylalanine, this CDR3 has 14 amino acids. The retained sequence is limited to the CDR3, 42 bases, with the frame set at the first base. The CDR1 and CDR2 encoded by the germline V gene (reference sequence) are LNHNV and YYDKDF. Patients with autoimmune disease history or receiving systemic immunosuppression were excluded from the trial. Peripheral blood for TCR sequencing was collected from all dose cohorts at baseline, on cycle 4 day 1, and on cycle 7 day 1. The samples were drawn from a first-in-human, open-label, multicenter phase I dose-escalation trial of ivuxolimab. The trial enrolled adults with locally advanced or metastatic head and neck squamous cell, hepatocellular, melanoma or renal cell carcinoma. CD4+ and CD8+ T cells were sorted separately from peripheral blood before TCR sequencing.

The full study reports these points: After ivuxolimab, more expanded clones were found on average in CD8+ T cells than in CD4+ T cells. In the 0.1-3.0 mg/kg groups, partial responders were among the patients with the lowest normalized peripheral clonal expansion, particularly in CD8+ T cells. Low levels of normalized T-cell clonal expansion were also shown by some nonresponding patients. At doses of 0.1 to 3.0 mg/kg, clonal expansion of both CD4+ and CD8+ T cells in blood was seen between baseline and week 6. The antigen specificity of the peripheral T cells that underwent clonal expansion was not determined.

The sequenced sample was CD4+ or CD8+ T cells sorted from blood, obtained in a trial of the OX40 agonist ivuxolimab. This chain joins TRBV15 to TRBJ2-1; perhaps TRBD1 is the D gene, with 6 bases matching. The TCR originated in an adult with an advanced solid tumor such as melanoma, head and neck, liver or kidney cancer. CDR3 protein: CATSRAQGFVEQFF. The nucleotides are TGTGCCACCAGCAGAGCACAGGGCTTTGTGGAGCAGTTCTTC.